This TCR beta chain was captured in a study of blood T cell repertoires in COVID-19. Study details: Acute and convalescent COVID-19 samples came from the United States, Italy and Spain. Nucleic acid was either cDNA or gDNA, and it came from T cells, B-cell-depleted T cells, or PBMCs.

CDR1 and CDR2 (germline): MNHEY, SMNVEV (reference sequence). The CDR3 runs to 15 residues. V was cut by 3 bases and J by 4 bases, with 10 bases left in between. In the authors' workflow: It was from reference gene primer amplification that nucleated cell counts were estimated. The protocol was immunoSEQ multiplex PCR, while the TCRdb copy is restricted to in-frame clones and leaves out a portion. Clone size and V and J calls were adopted from that table, with D and trimming inferred from the DNA. The profile shows under 200,000 clones, just under 85% of them singletons. The source material was peripheral blood. This rearrangement joins TRBV27 to TRBJ2-6, with D possibly being TRBD1 (6 bases). This sequence was found in a man aged 40-49 years who had recovered from COVID-19. CDR3 nucleotides: TGTGCCAGCAGTTTCGCCAGGGGAGGGGCCAACGTCCTGACTTTC. Residues: CASSFARGGANVLTF. Full variable domain (missing parts from reference TRBV27 and TRBJ2-6): EAQVTQNPRYLITVTGKKLTVTCSQNMNHEYMSWYRQDPGLGLRQIYYSMNVEVTDKGDVPEGYKVSRKEKRNFPLILESPSPNQTSLYFCASSFARGGANVLTFGAGSRLTVL.